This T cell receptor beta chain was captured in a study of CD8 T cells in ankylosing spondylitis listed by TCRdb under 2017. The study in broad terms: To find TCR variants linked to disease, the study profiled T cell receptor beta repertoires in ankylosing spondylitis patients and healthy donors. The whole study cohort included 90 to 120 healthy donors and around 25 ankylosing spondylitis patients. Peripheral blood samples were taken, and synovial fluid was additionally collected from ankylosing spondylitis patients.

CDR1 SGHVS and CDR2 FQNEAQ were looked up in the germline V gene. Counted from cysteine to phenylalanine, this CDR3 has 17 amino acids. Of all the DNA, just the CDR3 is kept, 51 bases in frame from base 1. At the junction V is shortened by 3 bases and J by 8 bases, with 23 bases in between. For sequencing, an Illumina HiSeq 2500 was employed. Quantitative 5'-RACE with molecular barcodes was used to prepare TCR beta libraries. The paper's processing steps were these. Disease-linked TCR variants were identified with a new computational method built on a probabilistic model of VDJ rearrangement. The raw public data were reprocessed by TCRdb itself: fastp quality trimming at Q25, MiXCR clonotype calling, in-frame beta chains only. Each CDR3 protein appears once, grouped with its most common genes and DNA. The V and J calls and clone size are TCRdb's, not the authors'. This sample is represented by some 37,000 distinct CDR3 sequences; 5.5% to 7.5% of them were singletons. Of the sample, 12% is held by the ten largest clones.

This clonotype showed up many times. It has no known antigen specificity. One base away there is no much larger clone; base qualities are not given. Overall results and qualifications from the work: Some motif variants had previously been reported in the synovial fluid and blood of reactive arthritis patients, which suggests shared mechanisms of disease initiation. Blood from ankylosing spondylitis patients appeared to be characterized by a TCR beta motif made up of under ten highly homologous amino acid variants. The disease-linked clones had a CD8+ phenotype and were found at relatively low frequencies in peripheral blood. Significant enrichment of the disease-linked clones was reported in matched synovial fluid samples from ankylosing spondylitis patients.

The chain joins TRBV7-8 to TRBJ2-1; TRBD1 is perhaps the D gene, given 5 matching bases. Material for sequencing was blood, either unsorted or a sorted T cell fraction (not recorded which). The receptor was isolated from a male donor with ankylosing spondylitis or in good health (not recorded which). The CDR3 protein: CASSFVGVSSQFYEQFF. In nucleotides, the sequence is TGTGCCAGCAGCTTCGTAGGGGTCAGCTCCCAATTCTATGAGCAGTTCTTC.